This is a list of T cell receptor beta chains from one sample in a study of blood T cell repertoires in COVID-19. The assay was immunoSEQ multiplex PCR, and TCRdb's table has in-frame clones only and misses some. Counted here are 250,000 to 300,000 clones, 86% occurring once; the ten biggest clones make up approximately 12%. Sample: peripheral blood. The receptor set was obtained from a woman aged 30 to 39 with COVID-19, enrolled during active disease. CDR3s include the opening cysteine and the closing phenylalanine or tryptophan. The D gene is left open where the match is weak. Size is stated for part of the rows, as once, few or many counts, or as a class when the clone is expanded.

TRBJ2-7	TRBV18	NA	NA	CASSPPRTYEQYF	TGTGCCAGCTCACCACCCAGGACCTACGAGCAGTACTTC
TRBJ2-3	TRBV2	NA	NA	CASHRIGRLDTQYF	TGTGCCAGCCACAGGATTGGTCGGTTAGATACGCAGTATTTT
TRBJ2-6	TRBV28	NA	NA	CASSLRQRSGANVLTF	TGTGCCAGCAGCTTGAGACAGCGCTCTGGGGCCAACGTCCTGACTTTC
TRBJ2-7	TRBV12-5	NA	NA	CASGSARWWEQYF	TGTGCTAGTGGGTCCGCTCGGTGGTGGGAGCAGTACTTC
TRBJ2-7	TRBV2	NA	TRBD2	CASSDLGGLAGETYEQYF	TGTGCCAGCAGTGATCTCGGGGGGTTAGCGGGGGAGACCTACGAGCAGTACTTC
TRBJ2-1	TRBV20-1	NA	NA	CSASPIGRGGYNEQFF	TGCAGTGCTAGTCCAATAGGGAGGGGGGGCTACAATGAGCAGTTCTTC
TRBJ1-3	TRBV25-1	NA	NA	CASSGDNTIYF	TGTGCCAGCAGTGGAGATAACACCATATATTTT
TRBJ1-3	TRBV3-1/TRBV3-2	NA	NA	CASSRGRGGSGNTIYF	TGTGCCAGCAGCCGGGGACGGGGGGGCTCTGGAAACACCATATATTTT
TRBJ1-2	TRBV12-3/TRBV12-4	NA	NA	CAIHRVGVGGYTF	TGTGCCATACACAGGGTCGGTGTGGGAGGCTACACCTTC
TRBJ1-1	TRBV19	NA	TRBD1	CASTGGLEAFF	TGTGCCAGTACAGGGGGATTAGAAGCTTTCTTT
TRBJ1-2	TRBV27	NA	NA	CASSASLGAVNYGYTF	TGTGCCAGCAGTGCCTCGCTGGGAGCGGTTAACTATGGCTACACCTTC
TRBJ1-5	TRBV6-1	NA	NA	CASSEALGGAYQPQHF	TGTGCCAGCAGTGAAGCGCTTGGGGGGGCTTATCAGCCCCAGCATTTT
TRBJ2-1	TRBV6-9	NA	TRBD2	CASLTSSGVNEQFF	TGTGCCAGCCTAACTTCTAGCGGGGTAAATGAGCAGTTCTTC
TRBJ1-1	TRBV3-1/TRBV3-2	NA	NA	CASSQDFQTPNTEAFF	TGTGCCAGCAGCCAAGATTTCCAGACACCGAACACTGAAGCTTTCTTT
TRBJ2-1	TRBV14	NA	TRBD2	CASSQVGPRGGLSEQFF	TGTGCCAGCAGCCAAGTGGGTCCGCGGGGGGGCCTAAGTGAGCAGTTCTTC
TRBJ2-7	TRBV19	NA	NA	CASAGGRRTEQYF	TGTGCCAGTGCGGGCGGACGACGGACCGAGCAGTACTTC
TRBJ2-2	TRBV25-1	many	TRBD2	CARIRNGGANTGELFF	TGTGCCAGAATAAGAAACGGGGGGGCGAACACCGGGGAGCTGTTTTTT
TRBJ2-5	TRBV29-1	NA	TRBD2	CSVSSEGGGTETQYF	TGCAGCGTCTCCTCCGAGGGCGGGGGGACGGAGACCCAGTACTTC
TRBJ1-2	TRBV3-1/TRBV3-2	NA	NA	CASSPVGGYGYTF	TGTGCCAGCAGCCCGGTGGGGGGCTATGGCTACACCTTC
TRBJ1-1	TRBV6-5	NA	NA	CASPTGPGTEAFF	TGTGCCAGCCCCACTGGGCCTGGGACTGAAGCTTTCTTT
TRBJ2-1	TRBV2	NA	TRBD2	CASRETSGGASSYNEQFF	TGTGCCAGCAGAGAGACTAGCGGGGGTGCCAGCTCCTACAATGAGCAGTTCTTC
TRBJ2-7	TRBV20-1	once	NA	CSAARRYEQYF	TGCAGTGCGGCTAGGCGCTACGAGCAGTACTTC
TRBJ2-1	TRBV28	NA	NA	CASSEGEIDNEQFF	TGTGCCAGCAGTGAAGGGGAAATCGACAATGAGCAGTTCTTC
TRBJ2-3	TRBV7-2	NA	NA	CASSPRRTDTQYF	TGTGCCAGCAGCCCCCGGCGGACAGATACGCAGTATTTT
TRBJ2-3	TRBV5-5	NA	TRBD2	CASRDGGSLTDTQYF	TGTGCCAGCAGGGACGGGGGGAGTCTCACAGATACGCAGTATTTT
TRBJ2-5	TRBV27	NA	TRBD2	CASSFFSGGKETQYF	TGTGCCAGCAGTTTTTTTAGCGGGGGAAAAGAGACCCAGTACTTC
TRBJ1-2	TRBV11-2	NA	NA	CASSSTWGQLGHGYTF	TGTGCCAGCAGCTCGACCTGGGGACAACTTGGCCATGGCTACACCTTC
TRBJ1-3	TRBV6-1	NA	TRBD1	CASSARLGTGFPRAGNTIYF	TGTGCCAGCAGTGCTCGCCTCGGGACAGGGTTCCCCCGAGCTGGAAACACCATATATTTT
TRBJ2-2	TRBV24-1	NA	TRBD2	CATGLAGGTGELFF	TGTGCCACGGGACTAGCGGGGGGCACCGGGGAGCTGTTTTTT